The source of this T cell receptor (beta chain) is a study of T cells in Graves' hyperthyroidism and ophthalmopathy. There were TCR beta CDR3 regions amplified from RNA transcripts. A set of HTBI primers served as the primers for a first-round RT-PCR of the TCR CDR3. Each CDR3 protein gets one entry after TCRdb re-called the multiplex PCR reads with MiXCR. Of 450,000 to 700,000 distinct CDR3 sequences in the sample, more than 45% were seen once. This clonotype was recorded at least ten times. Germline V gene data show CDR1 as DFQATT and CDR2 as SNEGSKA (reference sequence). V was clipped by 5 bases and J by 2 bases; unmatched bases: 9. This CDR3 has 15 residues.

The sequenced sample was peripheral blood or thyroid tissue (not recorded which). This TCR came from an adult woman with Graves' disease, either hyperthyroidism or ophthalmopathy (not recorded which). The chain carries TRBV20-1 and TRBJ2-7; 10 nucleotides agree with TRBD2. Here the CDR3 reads CSAPSSLAGTYEQYF. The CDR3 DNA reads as TGCAGTGCTCCCAGTTCACTAGCGGGGACCTACGAGCAGTACTTC.